Here is one TCR beta chain with its context. Genomic DNA template from tumor biopsies or peripheral blood, roughly 616 ng to 6,004 ng input. These data belong to a study of T cells in tumors after PD-1 blockade. Study-level information: Each patient got pembrolizumab 200 mg every 3 weeks or cemiplimab 350 mg every 2 weeks. Mean per blood sample: 113,528 templates (roughly 22,000-257,772), some 34,000 unique clonotypes.

The data were produced by immunoSEQ multiplex PCR, yet TCRdb's version contains in-frame clones alone and is incomplete. The profile shows tens of thousands of clones, around 85% of them singletons. Trimming took 0 bases from V and 8 from J, leaving 14 bases between them. The V gene's germline CDR1 is MNHEY and CDR2 SVGAGI. This CDR3 spans 15 amino acids. This chain links TRBV6-5 with TRBJ1-3; D is uncertain. The sample consisted of PBMCs, taken before anti-PD-1 therapy. The TCR originated in a human donor with advanced basal cell or squamous cell carcinoma (not recorded which). CDR3 DNA sequence: TGTGCCAGCAGTTACTCGCCGGTCCCCGGGGACACCATATATTTT. Translation: CASSYSPVPGDTIYF.